Listed below are T cell receptor beta chains from one sample, sequenced in a study of blood T cell repertoires in COVID-19. Profiled with immunoSEQ multiplex PCR; TCRdb holds only in-frame clones, not every one. The data show 200,000 to 250,000 clones, 75% to 85% seen once. Sequencing was done on a sample of peripheral blood. The receptors were sampled from a man aged 50 or older with active or convalescent COVID-19. The CDR3 runs from the conserved cysteine through the conserved F or W. A D gene is named only where the DNA matches it firmly. Size is omitted from some rows. Given values are once, few, many or a class for expanded clones.

V	J	size	D	DNA	CDR3
TRBV5-4	TRBJ2-3	NA	NA	TGTGCCAGCAGCTTGAGGCTAGCGAACACAGATACGCAGTATTTT	CASSLRLANTDTQYF
TRBV18	TRBJ1-2	once	TRBD1	TGTGCCAGCTCACCGGGGGACAGGGACTATGGCTACACCTTC	CASSPGDRDYGYTF
TRBV6-1	TRBJ2-3	NA	TRBD1	TGTGCCAGCAGTGTAGTCGGGACAGGTGATATCACAGATACGCAGTATTTT	CASSVVGTGDITDTQYF
TRBV6-5	TRBJ1-1	few	NA	TGTGCCAGCAGTTACTCTGGGCATTTGAACACTGAAGCTTTCTTT	CASSYSGHLNTEAFF
TRBV15	TRBJ1-3	NA	NA	TGTGCCACCAGCGGCGACAGAACTGGAAACACCATATATTTT	CATSGDRTGNTIYF
TRBV18	TRBJ1-1	NA	TRBD1	TGTGCCAGCTCACCACACCAGGGGGGAGGTACTGAAGCTTTCTTT	CASSPHQGGGTEAFF
TRBV27	TRBJ2-1	NA	NA	TGTGCCAGCAGTTTTTCTCCTAGCCATGAGCAGTTCTTC	CASSFSPSHEQFF
TRBV23-1	TRBJ2-3	NA	TRBD2	TGCGCCAGCAGTCAAGCATCTAGCGGGAGCCGGGACACAGATACGCAGTATTTT	CASSQASSGSRDTDTQYF
TRBV13	TRBJ2-5	NA	NA	TGTGCCAGCAGCTTAGAGAGGGGGGAGACCCAGTACTTC	CASSLERGETQYF
TRBV7-9	TRBJ1-3	NA	NA	TGTGCCAGCAGCGAAGGACGAGGGTACACCATATATTTT	CASSEGRGYTIYF
TRBV5-8	TRBJ2-2	NA	TRBD2	TGTGCCAGCAGCCGGAGCGGGGGCTCGAACACCGGGGAGCTGTTTTTT	CASSRSGGSNTGELFF
TRBV27	TRBJ1-5	NA	TRBD1	TGTGCCAGCAGTTTTATCAGGGGGCCCAATCAGCCCCAGCATTTT	CASSFIRGPNQPQHF
TRBV19	TRBJ2-1	NA	NA	TGTGCCAGTAGTATAAGTCGGGGGTACAATGAGCAGTTCTTC	CASSISRGYNEQFF
TRBV9	TRBJ1-2	few	NA	TGTGCCAGCAGCGCCTTCAGGAACGGCTACACCTTC	CASSAFRNGYTF
TRBV18	TRBJ1-3	NA	TRBD1	TGTGCCAGCTCACCGTCAACAGGGGGCTATGGAAACACCATATATTTT	CASSPSTGGYGNTIYF
TRBV18	TRBJ1-4	NA	NA	TGTGCCAGCTCACCCGGACAGACAACTAATGAAAAACTGTTTTTT	CASSPGQTTNEKLFF
TRBV7-2	TRBJ1-2	NA	NA	TGTGCCAGCAGCTTACGGGGGGGCCATGGCTACACCTTC	CASSLRGGHGYTF
TRBV5-1	TRBJ1-1	once	TRBD1	TGCGCCAGCAGCCCAACAGGGGCGGGTGGGGAAAACACTGAAGCTTTCTTT	CASSPTGAGGENTEAFF
TRBV19	TRBJ2-7	NA	NA	TGTGCCAGTAGTTCGGGGACCGGGACACCCATATACGACGAGCAGTACTTC	CASSSGTGTPIYDEQYF
TRBV27	TRBJ2-5	NA	NA	TGTGCCAGCAGTTTTGCAGGGGAAGAGACCCAGTACTTC	CASSFAGEETQYF
TRBV18	TRBJ2-2	NA	TRBD2	TGTGCCAGCTCACCAATGGCGGGAGTGGCCGGGGAGCTGTTTTTT	CASSPMAGVAGELFF
TRBV30	TRBJ2-7	NA	TRBD1	TGTGCCTGGAACAAGGGGGCTAAAAACGAGCAGTACTTC	CAWNKGAKNEQYF
TRBV7-9	TRBJ2-1	NA	NA	TGTGCCAGCACCCCGATCCCTGTGGCTAGAGCGGACAATGAGCAGTTCTTC	CASTPIPVARADNEQFF
TRBV5-5	TRBJ2-1	NA	TRBD2	TGTGCCAGCAGCCGCTACGGGGGGAGCTCCTACAATGAGCAGTTCTTC	CASSRYGGSSYNEQFF
TRBV7-2	TRBJ1-1	NA	NA	TGTGCCAGCAGCTTAGTCGGAGGCGGAGGGACTGAAGCTTTCTTT	CASSLVGGGGTEAFF
TRBV20-1	TRBJ1-1	NA	NA	TGCAGTGCTAGTCGGAATAAACGGGGTGAAGCTTTCTTT	CSASRNKRGEAFF
TRBV4-1	TRBJ2-2	few	NA	TGCGCCAGCAGAGTGGGAGAGAGCACCGGGGAGCTGTTTTTT	CASRVGESTGELFF
TRBV9	TRBJ1-2	NA	NA	TGTGCCAGCAGCGTAGGAACTGGAGAGGGAGCAGGTGGCTACACCTTC	CASSVGTGEGAGGYTF
TRBV7-2	TRBJ1-4	NA	NA	TGTGCCAGCAGTCGACAGCTACTTGCAACTAATGAAAAACTGTTTTTT	CASSRQLLATNEKLFF
TRBV3-1/TRBV3-2	TRBJ1-4	few	TRBD1	TGTGCCAGCAGCCAACTGGGACAGGTGGTAGGGGAAAAACTGTTTTTT	CASSQLGQVVGEKLFF
TRBV27	TRBJ2-3	NA	TRBD2	TGTGCCAGCAGTTCCTCGGGACTAGCGGCATACACAGATACGCAGTATTTT	CASSSSGLAAYTDTQYF
TRBV3-1/TRBV3-2	TRBJ2-5	NA	NA	TGTGCCAGCAGCCAAGGGGGGCTTACGGAGACCCAGTACTTC	CASSQGGLTETQYF
TRBV7-3	TRBJ2-2	NA	NA	TGTGCCAGCAGCTTAACGGCTCAGGCCTACGGGGAGCTGTTTTTT	CASSLTAQAYGELFF